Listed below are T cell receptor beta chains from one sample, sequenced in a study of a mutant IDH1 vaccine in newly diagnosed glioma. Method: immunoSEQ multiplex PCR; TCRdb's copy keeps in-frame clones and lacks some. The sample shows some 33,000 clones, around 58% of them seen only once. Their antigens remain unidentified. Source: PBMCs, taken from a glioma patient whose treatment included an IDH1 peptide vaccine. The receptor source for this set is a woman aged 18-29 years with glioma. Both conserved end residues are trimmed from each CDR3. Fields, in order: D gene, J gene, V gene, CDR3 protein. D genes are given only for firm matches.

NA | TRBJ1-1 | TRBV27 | ASSSGLLNTEAF
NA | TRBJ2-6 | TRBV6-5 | ASSPLDGGANVLT
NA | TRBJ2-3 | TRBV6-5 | ASSYAPRGANTQY
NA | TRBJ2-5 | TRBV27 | ASSLRTPQETQY
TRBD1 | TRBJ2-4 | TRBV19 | ASTSDREQY
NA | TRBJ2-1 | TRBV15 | ATSRGRGPLSSYNEQF
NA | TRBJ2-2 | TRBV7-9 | ASSSSTSRSGELF
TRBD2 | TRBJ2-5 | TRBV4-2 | ASRTSGQETQY
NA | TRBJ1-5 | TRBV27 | ASSLSGYNQPQH
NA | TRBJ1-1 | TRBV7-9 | ASSLTVRGPETNTEAF
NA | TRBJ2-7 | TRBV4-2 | ASSLPREDEQY
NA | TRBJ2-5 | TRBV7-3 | ASSLAGAAAETQY
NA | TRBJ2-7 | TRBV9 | ASSVASSDEQY
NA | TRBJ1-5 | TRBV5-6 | ASSLKGQPQH
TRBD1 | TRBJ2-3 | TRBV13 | ASSLDRAVSDTQY
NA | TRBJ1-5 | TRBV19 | ASSISQGAPQPQH